A single sample gave rise to the 25 T cell receptor beta chains below, sequenced in a study of long-term antiretroviral therapy in people with HIV. The assay, immunoSEQ v3.0, was run at survey level. Libraries were prepared by immunoSEQ multiplex PCR; TCRdb keeps only in-frame clonotypes and omits some of them. The data contain roughly 30,000 clones, roughly 90% of them seen just once; the ten biggest clones take up 3% to 4.5%. The sample consisted of unsorted PBMCs, taken 1.8 years after starting antiretroviral therapy. The receptors were sampled from a woman under 30 with HIV.

The V gene is TRBV5-1, the J gene TRBJ2-6; D call uncertain. The germline CDR1 and CDR2 sequences are SGHRS and YFSETQ. The CDR3 is made up of 18 amino acids. Trimming stripped 2 bases from V and 0 bases from J, with 15 bases between. The CDR3 nucleotides are TGCGCCAGCAGCTTCCCTACCTTTGCGACCTCTGGGGCCAACGTCCTGACTTTC. It encodes CASSFPTFATSGANVLTF. The entire variable domain, with the rest obtained from reference TRBV5-1 and TRBJ2-6, is as follows: KAGVTQTPRYLIKTRGQQVTLSCSPISGHRSVSWYQQTPGQGLQFLFEYFSETQRNKGNFPGRFSGRQFSNSRSEMNVSTLELGDSALYLCASSFPTFATSGANVLTFGAGSRLTVL.

The gene calls are TRBV19 and TRBJ1-5, with 9 bases fitting TRBD1. This CDR3 spans 16 amino acids. Germline loops: CDR1 LNHDA, CDR2 SQIVND (reference sequence). After removal of 0 bases from V and 4 bases from J, the junction contained 4 bases not matched to a gene. The CDR3 sequence: CASSIEGTGLNQPQHF. The DNA for the CDR3 is TGTGCCAGTAGTATAGAAGGGACAGGGTTAAATCAGCCCCAGCATTTT.

This clone was counted a few times. The chain links TRBV6-4 to TRBJ2-7; D possibly corresponds to TRBD1 (6 bases). The germline CDR1 and CDR2 sequences are MRHNA and SNTAGT. The V gene lost 3 bases and the J gene lost 5 bases, with 11 bases spanning the gap. This CDR3 region has 13 residues. CDR3 loop: CASSDGTSNEQYF. The CDR3 DNA sequence: TGTGCCAGCAGTGATGGGACATCGAACGAGCAGTACTTC.

This chain joins TRBV28 and TRBJ2-2, with D perhaps matching TRBD2 (5 bases). Germline values: CDR1 MDHEN, CDR2 SYDVKM. Trimming removed 4 bases at V and 1 base at J, with 16 bases between. The CDR3 has 17 amino acids. This chain's CDR3 is CASSSQGWSGNTGELFF. CDR3 DNA: TGTGCCAGCAGTTCCCAAGGTTGGAGCGGGAACACCGGGGAGCTGTTTTTT. The full variable domain, completed using reference TRBV28 and TRBJ2-2, is DVKVTQSSRYLVKRTGEKVFLECVQDMDHENMFWYRQDPGLGLRLIYFSYDVKMKEKGDIPEGYSVSREKKERFSLILESASTNQTSMYLCASSSQGWSGNTGELFFGEGSRLTVL.

The chain combines TRBV6-6 with TRBJ2-5; D unresolved. Germline V lookup: CDR1 MNHNY, CDR2 SVGAGI (reference sequence). The V gene lost 3 bases and the J gene lost 4 bases, with 6 bases spanning the gap. This CDR3 has 12 amino acids. CDR3 protein: CASSYEVETQYF. The CDR3 region has the DNA TGTGCCAGCAGTTATGAGGTAGAGACCCAGTACTTC.

The chain carries TRBV28 and TRBJ2-4; TRBD1 agrees at 7 bases. V lost 7 bases and J lost 1; bases outside the gene matches: 13. CDR1 is MDHEN, CDR2 SYDVKM, per germline. The length of the CDR3 is 17 residues. This chain's CDR3 is CASNAGTAFWAKNIQYF. Written as DNA, the CDR3 is TGTGCCAGCAATGCCGGGACAGCCTTTTGGGCCAAAAACATTCAGTACTTC.

V gene TRBV6-1 combines with J gene TRBJ2-2, with TRBD2 as a possible D gene (6 bases). This CDR3 has 14 residues. Germline-derived CDR1 and CDR2 are MNHNS and SASEGT. The V gene lost 6 bases and the J gene lost 6 bases, with 14 bases spanning the gap. The CDR3 nucleotides are TGTGCCAGCAGACTAGAGAGGGAGGCCGGGGAGCTGTTTTTT. It yields the protein CASRLEREAGELFF.

The chain couples TRBV11-3 to TRBJ2-1; D ambiguous. CDR1 SGHNT and CDR2 YENEEA come from the germline V gene. The V and J ends lost 1 base and 4 bases respectively, with 5 bases between them. The CDR3 has 13 residues. The chain's CDR3 is CASSLGRYNEQFF. In nucleotides, the CDR3 is TGTGCCAGCAGCTTAGGCAGATACAATGAGCAGTTCTTC.

The rearrangement joins TRBV2 to TRBJ2-1; tentative D call: TRBD1 (6 bases). The CDR3 spans 15 residues. Germline V gives CDR1 SNHLY, CDR2 FYNNEI. Deletions cut 2 bases from V and 7 bases from J, with 15 bases between. The CDR3 reads CASSERGGRYNEQFF. The CDR3 coding sequence is TGTGCCAGCAGTGAACGAGGGGGTCGATATAATGAGCAGTTCTTC.

This chain uses TRBV15 with TRBJ2-3, with D maybe TRBD2 (6 bases). The ends were cut back, 0 bases at V and 4 bases at J, with 17 bases in the middle. This CDR3 spans 17 amino acids. In germline, CDR1 is LNHNV, CDR2 YYDKDF (reference sequence). CDR3 sequence reads: CATSRDPGRDSADTQYF. As DNA, the CDR3 is TGTGCCACCAGCAGAGACCCCGGGCGGGACTCTGCAGATACGCAGTATTTT.

The V and J genes are TRBV10-1 and TRBJ2-1; TRBD2 matches at 7 bases. Per the germline V gene, CDR1 is WNHNN and CDR2 is SYGVQD (reference sequence). The CDR3 sequence is 13 residues long. V gave up 6 bases and J gave up 5 bases; unmatched junction bases: 4. The CDR3 region is CASSPGLNNEQFF. The CDR3 coding sequence is TGCGCCAGCAGCCCGGGACTAAACAATGAGCAGTTCTTC.

This clone occurred a few times. The chain has TRBV6-4 and TRBJ2-1, with TRBD2 matching over 9 bases. The V segment lost 4 bases and the J segment 7 bases; nucleotides outside the gene matches: 5. Germline V lookup: CDR1 MRHNA, CDR2 SNTAGT. CDR3 length equals 14 residues. The CDR3 protein is CASSAGTSYNEQFF. CDR3 in DNA: TGTGCCAGCAGTGCCGGGACTAGCTATAATGAGCAGTTCTTC.

The chain recombines TRBV6-5 with TRBJ1-1; weak D call: TRBD1 (6 bases). The germline V and J ends were trimmed by 4 bases and 6 bases, with 18 bases remaining between them. The germline V gene encodes CDR1 MNHEY and CDR2 SVGAGI. The CDR3 has 15 amino acids. The CDR3 DNA reads as TGTGCCAGCAGTTCGTCTACAGGGAACGGGGCTGAAGCTTTCTTT. Residues: CASSSSTGNGAEAFF.

As for this clone: The junction departs from the called germline gene at one end, perhaps through a read error. The gene calls are TRBV7-9 and TRBJ2-1; 9 bases are a match to TRBD2. The CDR3 totals 16 residues. The germline V gene encodes CDR1 SEHNR and CDR2 FQNEAQ (reference sequence). This chain's CDR3 is CASSQAVAGVHNEQFF. DNA for the CDR3: TGCGCCAGCAGCCAAGCGGTAGCGGGAGTGCACAATGAGCAGTTCTTC. The full variable domain, its missing parts supplied by reference TRBV7-9 and TRBJ2-1, is DTGVSQNPRHKITKRGQNVTFRCDPISEHNRLYWYRQTLGQGPEFLTYFQNEAQLEKSRLLSDRFSAERPKGSFSTLEIQRTEQGDSAMYLCASSQAVAGVHNEQFFGPGTRLTVL.

By sample share, this clone is medium-sized. CDR3 DNA sequence: TGTGCCAGCAGCTCCCCCGCGACTCCGTGGGAGACCCAGTACTTC. Amino acid sequence: CASSSPATPWETQYF. J is TRBJ2-5 and V is TRBV5-6, with D hard to call. The CDR3 extends over 15 amino acids. Germline CDR1 is SGHDT and CDR2 is YYEEEE. V was trimmed by 3 bases and J by 5 bases, leaving 17 bases between them.

The chain combines TRBV23-1 with TRBJ2-7; D possibly corresponds to TRBD1 (6 bases). TRBV23-1 is an ORF; its function is uncertain. Trimming cost V 0 bases and J 7 bases, with 10 bases left between them. The CDR3 consists of 13 residues. Written as DNA, the CDR3 is TGCGCCAGCAGTCAATCTCTGGACAGTGAGCAGTACTTC. Protein product: CASSQSLDSEQYF.

This sequence joins TRBV5-1 and TRBJ2-1; 11 bases agree with TRBD2. The CDR3 totals 18 residues. With 0 bases clipped from V and 8 bases from J, the junction kept 13 bases outside the gene matches. Looked up from germline, CDR1 is SGHRS and CDR2 is YFSETQ. CDR3 protein: CASSLAPLLAGVEDEQFF. For the CDR3, the DNA is TGCGCCAGCAGCTTGGCCCCCTTACTAGCGGGAGTGGAGGATGAGCAGTTCTTC.

The chain links TRBV7-2 to TRBJ2-7, with D unresolved. Germline V gene lookup returns CDR1 SGHTA and CDR2 FQGNSA. V lost 1 base, J lost 7 bases, and 11 bases lay in between. The CDR3 covers 13 residues. The CDR3 protein is CASSLVAPAEQYF. CDR3 in DNA: TGTGCCAGCAGCTTAGTCGCCCCGGCAGAGCAGTACTTC.

This clone is a singleton in its sample. The J gene is TRBJ2-7, the V gene TRBV19; 9 bases align to TRBD2. The germline V gene has CDR1 LNHDA and CDR2 SQIVND (reference sequence). V was pared by 7 bases and J by 5 bases, with 12 bases of the junction left unmatched. The CDR3 spans 15 residues. The CDR3 region is CASKVSPSGTDEQYF. DNA for the CDR3: TGTGCCAGTAAGGTCTCCCCTAGCGGGACCGACGAGCAGTACTTC. Combining the CDR3 with reference TRBV19 and TRBJ2-7 gives the whole variable domain DGGITQSPKYLFRKEGQNVTLSCEQNLNHDAMYWYRQDPGQGLRLIYYSQIVNDFQKGDIAEGYSVSREKKESFPLTVTSAQKNPTAFYLCASKVSPSGTDEQYFGPGTRLTVT.

The J gene is TRBJ2-7, the V gene TRBV27, with a possible D match to TRBD2 (5 bases). The CDR3 sequence is 14 residues long. V was pared by 2 bases and J by 2 bases, with 10 bases between. CDR1 and CDR2 (germline): MNHEY, SMNVEV (reference sequence). This chain's CDR3 is CASSLKPGAYEQYF. CDR3 nucleotides: TGTGCCAGCAGTTTAAAGCCCGGGGCCTACGAGCAGTACTTC.

This chain uses TRBV28 with TRBJ1-4, with D possibly matching TRBD1 (6 bases). The V and J ends lost 6 bases and 8 bases respectively, with 13 bases between them. The CDR3 is made up of 13 amino acids. The germline V gene encodes CDR1 MDHEN and CDR2 SYDVKM. CDR3 DNA: TGTGCCAGCAGGAACACAGGGAGGGAAAAACTGTTTTTT. It codes for CASRNTGREKLFF.

This chain links TRBV12-5 with TRBJ1-1; TRBD1 matches 8 bases. Germline lookup yields CDR1 LGHNT and CDR2 FRNRAP. The length of the CDR3 is 20 residues. V was clipped by 0 bases and J by 3 bases; unmatched bases: 18. In DNA form, the CDR3 reads TGTGCTAGTGGTTTGGTAAAGGGTGGATGGACAGGGAGGGGAGACACTGAAGCTTTCTTT. It specifies CASGLVKGGWTGRGDTEAFF.

The chain employs TRBV28 and TRBJ1-2, with 8 bases matching TRBD1. V gave up 2 bases and J gave up 4 bases; unmatched junction bases: 3. The germline gives CDR1 MDHEN, CDR2 SYDVKM. The CDR3 totals 14 residues. In DNA, the CDR3 is TGTGCCAGCAGTTTAACAGGGGGGCTCTATGGCTACACCTTC. As protein: CASSLTGGLYGYTF.

This chain joins TRBV2 and TRBJ1-1, with TRBD1 identical over 7 bases. The CDR3 runs to 14 residues. Germline V CDR1 and CDR2: SNHLY, FYNNEI. The ends lost 7 bases at V and 8 bases at J; junction bases unmatched: 13. Here the CDR3 reads CASTGQVRGTEAFF. The CDR3, as DNA: TGTGCCAGCACAGGACAGGTCCGAGGCACGGAAGCTTTCTTT.

The chain recombines TRBV5-4 with TRBJ2-7; 14 nucleotides line up with TRBD2. V was clipped by 4 bases and J by 2 bases; unmatched bases: 2. CDR1 is SGHNT, CDR2 YYREEE, per germline (reference sequence). This CDR3 comprises 15 residues. Here the CDR3 DNA reads TGTGCCAGCAGCGAGGGACTAGCGGGAGCCTACGAGCAGTACTTC. Residues: CASSEGLAGAYEQYF.